This TCR beta chain was sequenced for a study of cytomegalovirus exposure and HLA in healthy donors (dated by TCRdb to about 2017). Context from the whole study: An earlier analysis of some 500 of the donors reported 250 to 350 Gb of sequence data and approximately 110 million unique TCR beta sequences from around 200 million T cells. Around 330 gigabases of sequencing data and around 88 million unique TCR sequences made up an early release that covered 640 HLA-typed donors. Among the roughly 390 genotyped donors, approximately 77% belonged to the genetic ancestry cluster associated with self-reported Caucasian donors. The study aimed to test whether signatures of past pathogen exposure could be identified by cataloging public T cell receptors. The study used immunosequencing to profile the T cell repertoires of around 600 subjects and linked those repertoires to cytomegalovirus serostatus. Besides the first cohort of hundreds of subjects, a separate validation cohort made up of roughly 120 different subjects was used. To predict cytomegalovirus infection status, the study brought together high-throughput TCR immunosequencing, statistical association of individual TCRs with disease status, and machine learning. To study patterns of TCR occurrence, a later analysis re-analyzed previously published TCR beta repertoires from just over 650 donors and added high-resolution HLA genotyping. The later analysis used no new phenotypic data to find candidate immune exposures, relying instead on TCR beta sequences and their occurrence across donors. In an earlier analysis of 500 to 650 of the donors, high-throughput TCR beta sequencing was used to judge whether each TCR beta V gene segment behaved as functional or pseudogenic. Donor age, sex, ethnicity and CMV serostatus were collected together with the repertoire data. Genome-wide SNP genotypes for about three fifths of the 666 donors were used in a later genetic analysis, which treated that subset as a discovery cohort. All discovery cohort repertoires had been generated on a single sequencing platform. Class I and class II HLA loci were covered by the typing at four-digit resolution. The number of donors typed differed by locus, with roughly 629-640 for A, B, C, DRB1 and DQB1, roughly 520 for DQA1, 600 to 610 for DPA1, and 472 for DPB1. Five DR-DQ haplotypes were handled as single units for association and clustering, since linkage in the cohort was strong. Among roughly 400 genotyped donors of the cohort, an average of approximately 250,000 unique TCR beta nucleotide sequences were sequenced per donor, roughly 20% of them non-productive.

The cohort was made up of approximately 670 healthy bone marrow donors. All cohort members were sampled while nominally healthy, although unrecorded immune exposures were likely present. The donor tested CMV seropositive and was one of the 289 seropositive cohort members. A peripheral blood sample was provided by each donor, and peripheral blood mononuclear cells were used for TCR beta sequencing. The Qiagen DNeasy Blood Extraction Kit was used to extract genomic DNA from the blood cell samples. Study-wide conclusions, independent of this receptor: It was suggested by the authors that the approach could potentially be generalized to other disease states and immunological phenotypes. Compared with the approximately 710-donor mean, donors in an Asian-associated ancestry cluster had fewer N-insertions in productive TCRs, according to a later genetic analysis. The sequencing pipeline was judged likely to have produced a cluster of highly shared sequence variants as a technical artifact. In a later analysis, most CMV-associated TCR beta chains were found to appear HLA-restricted, with HLA associations seemingly driven largely by CMV exposure. In a later analysis, the rate of TCR association differed among HLA loci, with DRB1 alleles having the most associated TCRs and HLA-C alleles having the fewest. A later analysis found that HLA-associated TCR beta chains were more clonally expanded and had lower generation probabilities than equally common non-associated chains. V-gene and J-gene trimming of TCR beta chains was associated with a missense DCLRE1C variant in a later genetic analysis, and the association was replicated in an independent cohort. HLA typing was unavailable for some donors at each locus, so association tests used only the typed subset. The only immune exposure information available for the cohort was CMV serostatus. A further reported finding was that TCR beta sequences accurately predicted the HLA-A and HLA-B alleles for most subjects in the first cohort. A few of the identified cytomegalovirus-associated TCR beta chains were confirmed in vitro to be specific for cytomegalovirus antigens. A total of 150 to 200 TCR beta chains were listed by the study as associated with cytomegalovirus. Roughly uniform sequencing depth across donors was assumed in presence/absence analyses, although this assumption may not hold. Cytomegalovirus status was reported to be diagnosed by the classifier with high specificity and sensitivity in both the original and validation cohorts. According to a later analysis, parvovirus B19, influenza, CMV and Epstein-Barr virus appeared linked to several top co-occurrence clusters. Correlated functional status among segregating V segments might be attributable to linkage disequilibrium, but an unknown experimental factor could not be ruled out. In an earlier analysis of about 600 of the donors, most TCR beta V segments appeared in productive rearrangements about 90% or about 30% of the time, broadly matching IMGT annotations. The earlier analysis of almost 600 of the donors excluded roughly 16 rarely observed V segments, including chromosome 9 orphons, because counts were too low. Most TCR sequences were seen in very few donors, while some public TCRs were found in many individuals. When HLA alleles, especially DR and DQ, strongly co-occurred, TCR associations were difficult to assign to individual alleles. This cohort had only TCR beta chains sequenced, and the lack of alpha or paired-chain data limited which features could be detected. Specific HLA alleles were associated with about 17,000 TCR beta sequences at a false discovery rate of 0.05 in a later analysis. Because the 87-base-pair reads could not distinguish some IMGT-functional V segments, including TRBV6-2 and TRBV6-3, those segments were excluded.

A remark on this clone: Its antigen is still unknown. No base quality values were provided; no much bigger clone lies one nucleotide off.

The germline V gene (reference sequence) provides CDR1 DFQATT and CDR2 SNEGSKA. V loses 5 bases, J loses 3 bases, and the germline ends lie 4 bases apart. The CDR3, cysteine through phenylalanine, is 10 amino acids long. Of the read, only the CDR3 DNA is kept; its 30 bases are in frame from base 1. The receptor library was made with the immunoSEQ multiplex PCR assay. The multiplex PCR relied on a mix of 60 forward primers for TCR Vbeta segments and 13 reverse primers for TCR Jbeta segments. The CDR3 region of rearranged TCR beta genes was amplified from genomic DNA by a multiplex PCR assay. The amplified TCR beta libraries were sequenced on the Illumina HiSeq System as 87-base-pair reads. The original pipeline was this. Across the 670 or so repertoires, a later analysis counted tens of millions of unique TCR beta chains, around 11 million of which were shared by at least two donors. A nearest-neighbor algorithm error-corrected the raw reads and collapsed the reads into unique sequences, merging closely related sequences to remove PCR and sequencing errors. V, D and J gene segments were assigned by aligning CDR3 sequences to IMGT reference sequences. For a sequence to be retained, a match of at least six nucleotides was required to both a V gene segment and a J gene segment. A rearrangement counted as productive if the CDR3 had no stop codons and remained in frame with V and J, and every other rearrangement counted as non-productive. CDR3 was defined according to IMGT convention as the region running from the second conserved V-encoded cysteine to the conserved J-encoded phenylalanine. In an earlier analysis of approximately 590 of the donors, sequences lacking an unambiguous match to a single V gene segment were excluded. In an earlier analysis of a few hundred of the donors, a V segment was called functional when productive rearrangements were above 56.7%, and segregating when the standard deviation between donors exceeded 5%. A statistical classification framework was built to diagnose cytomegalovirus status from the catalog of TCR beta chain sequences. A later analysis assigned V and J genes by comparing TCR nucleotide sequences with IMGT/GENE-DB human TR gene sequences. The TCRdist pipeline was used in a later analysis to assign CDR3 sequences and most-parsimonious VDJ recombination scenarios. A later analysis defined each TCR beta chain by its CDR3 amino acid sequence plus V-gene family, and excluded reads lacking a unique V-gene family. As a way to deal with suspected cross-contamination and a sequencing artifact, a later analysis dropped 500 to 700 nucleotide sequences that were highly shared and had low generation probability. A later analysis calculated a clonal expansion index for each public chain from normalized within-repertoire ranks of inferred template counts. In a later analysis, generation probabilities were computed with a VDJ recombination model fitted to out-of-frame rearrangements, and the resulting probabilities were checked against IGoR. A later analysis scored TCR-TCR, TCR-HLA and TCR-CMV co-occurrence with hypergeometric tests, applying a repertoire-size bias correction to TCR pairs. A later analysis estimated false discovery rates by permuting HLA or CMV assignments 20 times. In a later analysis, co-occurring TCRs were grouped using DBSCAN, with TCRdist sequence similarity added in when clustering inside HLA-allele-positive subsets. For co-occurrence clustering, repertoires with fewer than 30,000 or more than 120,000 public chains were excluded, along with 5 or 6 repertoires with anomalous nucleotide sharing. TCRdb took over this immuneACCESS table, retaining in-frame rearrangements with V and J assigned. Such tables are incomplete; in checked studies, under half of the missing clones stem from an unresolved V gene, and the remainder is unexplained. V, J and clone size reflect that table, while D and trimming were determined from the DNA. The sample table contains approximately 79,000 clones; only one count was recorded for roughly three quarters of them. Approximately 20% of the sample rests with the top ten.

The chain uses TRBV20-1 and TRBJ1-1; there is no confident call for the D gene. Sequences were obtained from PBMCs. The TCR originated in a woman aged 40 to 49 in good health and CMV-seropositive. The CDR3 region: CSAFYTEAFF. The DNA is TGCAGTGCTTTCTACACTGAAGCTTTCTTT.